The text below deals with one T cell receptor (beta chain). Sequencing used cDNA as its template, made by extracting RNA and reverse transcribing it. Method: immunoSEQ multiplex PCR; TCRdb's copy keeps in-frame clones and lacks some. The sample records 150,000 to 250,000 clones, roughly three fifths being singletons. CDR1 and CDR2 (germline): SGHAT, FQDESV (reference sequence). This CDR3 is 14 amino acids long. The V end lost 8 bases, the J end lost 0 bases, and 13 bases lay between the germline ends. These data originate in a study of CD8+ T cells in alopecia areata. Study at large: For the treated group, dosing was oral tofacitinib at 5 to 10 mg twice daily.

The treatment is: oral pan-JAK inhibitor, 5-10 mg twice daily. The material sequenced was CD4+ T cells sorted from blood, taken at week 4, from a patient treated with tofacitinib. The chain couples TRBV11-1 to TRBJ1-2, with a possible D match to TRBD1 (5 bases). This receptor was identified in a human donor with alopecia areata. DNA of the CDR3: TGTGCCAGCCAAAGGTCGGGGGCTAACTATGGCTACACCTTC. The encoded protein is CASQRSGANYGYTF. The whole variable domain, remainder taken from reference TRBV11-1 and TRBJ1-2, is EAEVAQSPRYKITEKSQAVAFWCDPISGHATLYWYRQILGQGPELLVQFQDESVVDDSQLPKDRFSAERLKGVDSTLKIQPAELGDSAMYLCASQRSGANYGYTFGSGTRLTVV.